This T cell receptor beta chain was obtained from a study of blood T cell repertoires in COVID-19. Trimming removed 6 bases from V and 2 bases from J; junction bases left unmatched: 9. Per the germline V gene, CDR1 is MDHEN and CDR2 is SYDVKM. The CDR3 is 16 amino acids. Per the authors' pipeline: How many nucleated cells were present was estimated from reference gene primer amplification. Clones were read by immunoSEQ multiplex PCR, and TCRdb kept only the in-frame ones, dropping some. Clonal size and the V and J genes are those of that table, whereas D and trimming came from the DNA. The data contain roughly 200,000 clones, about 88% of them singletons.

The sequence was obtained from a man in his 60s with acute or convalescent COVID-19. The material sequenced was peripheral blood. The rearrangement links TRBV28 to TRBJ2-3; TRBD1 agrees at 9 bases. This chain's CDR3 is CASRTGTGSFTDTQYF. In DNA, the CDR3 is TGTGCCAGCAGAACCGGGACAGGGTCTTTCACAGATACGCAGTATTTT. Filled out from reference TRBV28 and TRBJ2-3, the complete variable domain reads DVKVTQSSRYLVKRTGEKVFLECVQDMDHENMFWYRQDPGLGLRLIYFSYDVKMKEKGDIPEGYSVSREKKERFSLILESASTNQTSMYLCASRTGTGSFTDTQYFGPGTRLTVL.